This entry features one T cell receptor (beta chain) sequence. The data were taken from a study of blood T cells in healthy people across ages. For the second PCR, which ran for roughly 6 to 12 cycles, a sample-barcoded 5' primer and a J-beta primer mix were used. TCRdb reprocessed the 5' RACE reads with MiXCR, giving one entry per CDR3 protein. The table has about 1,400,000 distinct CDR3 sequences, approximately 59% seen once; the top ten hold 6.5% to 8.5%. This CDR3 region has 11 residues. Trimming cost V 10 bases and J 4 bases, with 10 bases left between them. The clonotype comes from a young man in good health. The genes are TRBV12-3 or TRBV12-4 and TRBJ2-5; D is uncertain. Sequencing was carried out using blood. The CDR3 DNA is TGTGCCAACAGCAGCAGAGAGACCCAGTACTTC. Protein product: CANSSRETQYF.